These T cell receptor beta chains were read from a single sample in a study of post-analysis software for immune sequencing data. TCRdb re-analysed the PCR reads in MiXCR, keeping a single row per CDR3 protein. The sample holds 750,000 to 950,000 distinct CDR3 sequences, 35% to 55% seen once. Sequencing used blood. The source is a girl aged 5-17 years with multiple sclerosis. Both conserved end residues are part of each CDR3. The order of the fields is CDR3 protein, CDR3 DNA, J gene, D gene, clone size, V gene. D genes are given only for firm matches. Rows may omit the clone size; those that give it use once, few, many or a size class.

CASSIPGLYYEQYF,TGCGCCAGCAGCATTCCGGGACTTTACTACGAGCAGTACTTC,TRBJ2-7,-,few,TRBV5-1
CASSQESPGANVLTF,TGTGCCAGCAGCCAAGAGTCCCCTGGGGCCAACGTCCTGACTTTC,TRBJ2-6,-,-,TRBV4-2
CSARLAGAGELFF,TGCAGTGCTAGACTAGCGGGAGCCGGGGAGCTGTTTTTT,TRBJ2-2,TRBD2,-,TRBV20-1
CASSRDHSSYNSPLHF,TGTGCCAGCAGCCGGGACCATAGCTCCTATAATTCACCCCTCCACTTT,TRBJ1-6,-,few,TRBV7-2
CASSSNGRTNYGYTF,TGTGCCAGCAGCTCAAACGGTCGAACTAACTATGGCTACACCTTC,TRBJ1-2,-,-,TRBV7-3
CAWSVLGVGQYF,TGTGCCTGGAGTGTACTCGGGGTTGGGCAGTACTTC,TRBJ2-5,-,-,TRBV30
CASSWGKTGLNQPQHF,TGTGCCAGCAGTTGGGGGAAGACAGGCCTAAATCAGCCCCAGCATTTT,TRBJ1-5,-,few,TRBV12-3/TRBV12-4
CASSTTGTGDRQPQHF,TGTGCCAGCAGTACCACCGGAACAGGGGATAGGCAGCCCCAGCATTTT,TRBJ1-5,TRBD1,once,TRBV6-6
CAISEAAGGRRYNEQFF,TGTGCCATCAGTGAAGCAGCGGGAGGAAGGCGGTACAATGAGCAGTTCTTC,TRBJ2-1,TRBD2,-,TRBV10-3
CASSSSGSIHEQYF,TGTGCCAGCAGCTCTAGCGGGAGTATCCACGAGCAGTACTTC,TRBJ2-7,TRBD2,-,TRBV7-9
CASSPVDPSYEQYF,TGTGCCAGCTCACCCGTGGACCCATCCTACGAGCAGTACTTC,TRBJ2-7,-,few,TRBV18
CASMRSQGAPSYEQYF,TGTGCCAGCATGCGTTCACAGGGGGCGCCGTCCTACGAGCAGTACTTC,TRBJ2-7,TRBD1,few,TRBV27
CASSERDRLDEQYF,TGTGCCAGCAGTGAAAGGGACAGGCTCGACGAGCAGTACTTC,TRBJ2-7,TRBD1,-,TRBV12-3/TRBV12-4
CASHLHPTSSYEQYF,TGCGCCAGCCATCTACACCCGACTAGCTCCTACGAGCAGTACTTC,TRBJ2-7,-,-,TRBV5-1
CATSVAGLGNQPQHF,TGTGCCACCAGCGTCGCAGGGCTGGGCAATCAGCCCCAGCATTTT,TRBJ1-5,-,-,TRBV15
CASSQATSPNEQFF,TGTGCCAGCAGCCAAGCTACTAGTCCTAATGAGCAGTTCTTC,TRBJ2-1,-,-,TRBV3-1
CASSQRMSGSLDEQYF,TGTGCCAGCAGCCAAAGGATGAGCGGGAGTCTGGACGAGCAGTACTTC,TRBJ2-7,TRBD2,-,TRBV3-1